Listed below are T cell receptor beta chains from one sample, sequenced in a study of blood T cell repertoires in COVID-19. Profiling relied on immunoSEQ multiplex PCR, and the TCRdb table lists in-frame clones only, not all of them. Here the sample spans about 58,000 clones, around 85% being singletons. The sample was peripheral blood. These receptors all stem from a human donor in a cohort sampled during active COVID-19. Each CDR3 is given with its conserved first and last residue. The D gene is left open where the match is weak. Size tells how often a clone was seen (once, few, many) or the class of an expanded clone, and some rows leave it out.

D gene: NA
J gene: TRBJ2-3
V gene: TRBV5-4
clone size: NA
CDR3 protein: CASSSPGWAGSTDTQYF
CDR3 DNA: TGTGCCAGCAGCTCACCGGGATGGGCAGGCAGCACAGATACGCAGTATTTT

D gene: NA
J gene: TRBJ2-1
V gene: TRBV7-2
clone size: NA
CDR3 protein: CASSFRLVSNNEQFF
CDR3 DNA: TGTGCCAGCAGCTTCCGACTAGTATCTAACAATGAGCAGTTCTTC

D gene: NA
J gene: TRBJ1-6
V gene: TRBV7-2
clone size: NA
CDR3 protein: CASSVSSYNSPLHF
CDR3 DNA: TGTGCCAGCAGCGTGAGCTCCTATAATTCACCCCTCCACTTT

D gene: NA
J gene: TRBJ1-6
V gene: TRBV3-1/TRBV3-2
clone size: few
CDR3 protein: CASSQDLGSSYNSPLHF
CDR3 DNA: TGTGCCAGCAGCCAAGATCTGGGCAGCTCCTATAATTCACCCCTCCACTTT

D gene: TRBD2
J gene: TRBJ2-5
V gene: TRBV5-4
clone size: NA
CDR3 protein: CASSTTSGGQETQYF
CDR3 DNA: TGTGCCAGCAGCACGACTAGCGGGGGACAAGAGACCCAGTACTTC

D gene: NA
J gene: TRBJ1-1
V gene: TRBV2
clone size: few
CDR3 protein: CASSRAGLNTEAFF
CDR3 DNA: TGTGCCAGCAGCCGGGCGGGGCTGAACACTGAAGCTTTCTTT

D gene: TRBD1
J gene: TRBJ2-2
V gene: TRBV7-6
clone size: NA
CDR3 protein: CASSPQTGSNTGELFF
CDR3 DNA: TGTGCCAGCAGCCCCCAGACAGGGTCGAACACCGGGGAGCTGTTTTTT

D gene: TRBD2
J gene: TRBJ2-3
V gene: TRBV20-1
clone size: NA
CDR3 protein: CSAVRRGEDYF
CDR3 DNA: TGCAGTGCCGTTAGACGGGGGGAGGATTATTTT

D gene: TRBD1
J gene: TRBJ2-7
V gene: TRBV2
clone size: NA
CDR3 protein: CASTGGQALVPAKDF
CDR3 DNA: TGTGCCAGCACCGGGGGACAGGCCCTCGTCCCCGCGAAGGACTTC

D gene: NA
J gene: TRBJ1-1
V gene: TRBV18
clone size: NA
CDR3 protein: CASSPVQGLNTEAFF
CDR3 DNA: TGTGCCAGCTCACCAGTGCAGGGGTTGAACACTGAAGCTTTCTTT

D gene: NA
J gene: TRBJ2-7
V gene: TRBV7-9
clone size: NA
CDR3 protein: CASSLGGVLFYEQYF
CDR3 DNA: TGTGCCAGCAGCTTAGGGGGGGTCTTATTCTACGAGCAGTACTTC

D gene: NA
J gene: TRBJ1-2
V gene: TRBV10-3
clone size: NA
CDR3 protein: CAISDTQGLQDGYTF
CDR3 DNA: TGTGCCATCAGTGATACACAGGGATTACAGGATGGCTACACCTTC

D gene: NA
J gene: TRBJ1-2
V gene: TRBV20-1
clone size: NA
CDR3 protein: CSAPINYGYTF
CDR3 DNA: TGCAGTGCCCCAATTAACTATGGCTACACCTTC

D gene: TRBD1
J gene: TRBJ2-7
V gene: TRBV6-5
clone size: few
CDR3 protein: CASRTGGRESYEQYF
CDR3 DNA: TGTGCCAGCAGGACAGGGGGAAGGGAATCCTACGAGCAGTACTTC

D gene: NA
J gene: TRBJ1-2
V gene: TRBV2
clone size: few
CDR3 protein: CASSRQGNGYTF
CDR3 DNA: TGTGCCAGCAGTAGGCAGGGGAATGGCTACACCTTC

D gene: NA
J gene: TRBJ2-2
V gene: TRBV20-1
clone size: NA
CDR3 protein: CSAGEGELFF
CDR3 DNA: TGCAGTGCCGGTGAGGGGGAGCTGTTTTTT

D gene: TRBD2
J gene: TRBJ2-7
V gene: TRBV5-1
clone size: NA
CDR3 protein: CASSLDGRAFEQYF
CDR3 DNA: TGCGCCAGCAGCTTAGACGGGAGGGCTTTCGAGCAGTACTTC

D gene: NA
J gene: TRBJ1-1
V gene: TRBV5-1
clone size: NA
CDR3 protein: CASSPSSDSPAFF
CDR3 DNA: TGCGCCAGCAGCCCCTCCTCGGACTCCCCAGCTTTCTTT

D gene: NA
J gene: TRBJ2-2
V gene: TRBV6-4
clone size: few
CDR3 protein: CASSDRPNTGELFF
CDR3 DNA: TGTGCCAGCTCTGACAGACCGAACACCGGGGAGCTGTTTTTT

D gene: TRBD2
J gene: TRBJ2-1
V gene: TRBV7-2
clone size: NA
CDR3 protein: CASSLLGLAGVNEQFF
CDR3 DNA: TGTGCCAGCAGCTTACTCGGACTAGCGGGAGTCAATGAGCAGTTCTTC

D gene: NA
J gene: TRBJ1-2
V gene: TRBV6-1
clone size: once
CDR3 protein: CASSEAPTRGYTF
CDR3 DNA: TGTGCCAGCAGTGAAGCACCAACTAGGGGCTACACCTTC

D gene: NA
J gene: TRBJ1-1
V gene: TRBV5-4
clone size: NA
CDR3 protein: CASRSDTEAFF
CDR3 DNA: TGTGCCAGCAGATCCGACACTGAAGCTTTCTTT